The next 9 T cell receptor beta chains were all read from a single sample in a study of beta chain features in type 1 diabetes. The study's findings and limits: Moderate but significant shortening of TCRB CDR3s was recorded in all four CD4+ subsets from Type 1 diabetes patients.

Reverse transcription of all isolated RNA meant that expressed TCRB transcripts were sequenced. Libraries were prepared by immunoSEQ multiplex PCR; TCRdb keeps only in-frame clonotypes and omits some of them. The sample holds 200,000 to 250,000 clones, approximately 16% seen once. Their recognized antigens are unknown. Sample: naive CD4+ T cells from blood. These receptors all stem from a man aged 30 to 39 with type 1 diabetes.

This clone was detected only a few times. This rearrangement joins TRBV7-9 to TRBJ2-7; possible D gene TRBD2, 5 bases. Germline V gene sequence: CDR1 SEHNR, CDR2 FQNEAQ (reference sequence). The ends were cut back, 4 bases at V and 2 bases at J, with 21 bases in the middle. This CDR3 is 17 amino acids long. The CDR3 sequence: CASSSPGGGGSAYEQYF. DNA of the CDR3: TGTGCCAGCAGCTCCCCCGGAGGTGGCGGGTCGGCCTACGAGCAGTACTTC.

This chain uses TRBV5-1 with TRBJ2-5; either TRBD1 or TRBD2 may fit D (7 bases each). Trimming left V 3 bases short and J 5 bases short, with 14 bases between. This CDR3 spans 14 amino acids. Germline V lookup: CDR1 SGHRS, CDR2 YFSETQ. CDR3 bases: TGCGCCAGCAGCTCCGACAGGGAGGGCGAGACCCAGTACTTC. Translated, it gives CASSSDREGETQYF.

The chain uses TRBV10-3 and TRBJ1-5, with 8 nucleotides matching TRBD1. Germline CDR1 and CDR2: ENHRY and SYGVKD. This CDR3 region has 14 residues. Losses at the gene ends were 2 bases for V and 7 bases for J; bases not matched to a gene: 4. CDR3 sequence (DNA): TGTGCCATCAGTGAGGACAGGGGCGGGCAGCCCCAGCATTTT. Protein: CAISEDRGGQPQHF.

The genes are TRBV7-9 and TRBJ2-5, with a tentative D call TRBD2 (6 bases). Trimming removed 5 bases from V and 5 bases from J, with 6 bases in between. The CDR3 runs 11 residues. Germline V lookup: CDR1 SEHNR, CDR2 FQNEAQ (reference sequence). The CDR3 is CASSGGETQYF. The CDR3 DNA follows: TGTGCCAGCAGCGGAGGGGAGACCCAGTACTTC. The variable domain in full, completed from reference TRBV7-9 and TRBJ2-5, reads DTGVSQNPRHKITKRGQNVTFRCDPISEHNRLYWYRQTLGQGPEFLTYFQNEAQLEKSRLLSDRFSAERPKGSFSTLEIQRTEQGDSAMYLCASSGGETQYFGPGTRLLVL.

The V gene is TRBV4-1, the J gene TRBJ1-2, with a tentative D call TRBD1 (5 bases). V shed 1 base and J shed 3 bases, with 15 bases lying between them. Germline values: CDR1 MGHRA, CDR2 YSYEKL. This CDR3 comprises 16 residues. CDR3 DNA: TGCGCCAGCAGCCAAGCTCCCGCAGGGAATGACTATGGCTACACCTTC. Translation gives CASSQAPAGNDYGYTF.

The CDR3: CATSRDLAGDYEQYF. DNA for the CDR3: TGTGCCACCAGCAGAGATCTAGCGGGAGACTACGAGCAGTACTTC. V and J are TRBV15 and TRBJ2-7; the match to TRBD2 covers 10 bases. CDR1 and CDR2 from the germline V gene are LNHNV and YYDKDF (reference sequence). This CDR3 region has 15 residues. J lost 3 bases, V lost 0 bases, and 2 bases had no gene match. Supplemented by reference TRBV15 and TRBJ2-7, the full variable domain reads DAMVIQNPRYQVTQFGKPVTLSCSQTLNHNVMYWYQQKSSQAPKLLFHYYDKDFNNEADTPDNFQSRRPNTSFCFLDIRSPGLGDTAMYLCATSRDLAGDYEQYFGPGTRLTVT.

This chain joins TRBV7-8 and TRBJ2-4; D unclear. Between the trimmed V and J ends, which lost 2 bases and 0 bases, there was a span of 11 bases. CDR1 and CDR2 (germline): SGHVS, FQNEAQ. This CDR3 is 16 amino acids long. CDR3 DNA sequence: TGTGCCAGCAGCTTACGGTGGGCGGTAGCCAAAAACATTCAGTACTTC. This translates into CASSLRWAVAKNIQYF.

This chain connects TRBV7-2 to TRBJ2-3, with D unclear. The CDR3 is 12 amino acids. Germline values: CDR1 SGHTA, CDR2 FQGNSA. The V end was cut by 5 bases, the J end by 2 bases, with 5 bases between. CDR3 coding DNA: TGTGCCAGCAGCCAAAACACAGATACGCAGTATTTT. Amino acids: CASSQNTDTQYF. Full variable domain (outside the CDR3, taken from reference TRBV7-2 and TRBJ2-3): GAGVSQSPSNKVTEKGKDVELRCDPISGHTALYWYRQSLGQGLEFLIYFQGNSAPDKSGLPSDRFSAERTGGSVSTLTIQRTQQEDSAVYLCASSQNTDTQYFGPGTRLTVL.

This clone came up a few times. The V gene is TRBV2, the J gene TRBJ2-3, with D unclear. CDR3 length: 11 amino acids. Trimming took off 4 bases at V and 4 bases at J, with 3 bases between the two ends. CDR1 is SNHLY, CDR2 FYNNEI, per germline. CDR3 amino acids: CASSAPDTQYF. CDR3 nucleotides: TGTGCCAGCAGTGCCCCAGATACGCAGTATTTT.